This paragraph covers one T cell receptor (beta chain) sequence. What it recognizes is unknown. The repertoire was sequenced with immunoSEQ multiplex PCR; TCRdb's copy has only in-frame clones and lacks some. The sample includes roughly 78,000 clones, 82% of them seen just once. This sample was taken from a study of radiation and T cells in renal cell carcinoma. Study-wide points: In blood, top tumor clones expanded by 2 weeks, shrinking by 4.

The time point is: blood 2 weeks post-SBRT. The treatment here: 15 Gy SBRT to primary tumor, nephrectomy 4 weeks later. Trimming pared 7 bases from V and 1 base from J, leaving 10 bases between. The length of the CDR3 is 13 residues. The germline CDR1 and CDR2 sequences are MNHNY and SVGAGI (reference sequence). The chain combines TRBV6-6 with TRBJ1-1, with D unclear. The sequence derives from a man between 60 and 75 years old with renal cell carcinoma. The specimen comprised blood, sampled from a patient whose treatment included radiotherapy and nephrectomy. The CDR3: CASNNKRNTEAFF. The CDR3 bases are TGTGCCAGCAACAACAAGAGGAACACTGAAGCTTTCTTT.